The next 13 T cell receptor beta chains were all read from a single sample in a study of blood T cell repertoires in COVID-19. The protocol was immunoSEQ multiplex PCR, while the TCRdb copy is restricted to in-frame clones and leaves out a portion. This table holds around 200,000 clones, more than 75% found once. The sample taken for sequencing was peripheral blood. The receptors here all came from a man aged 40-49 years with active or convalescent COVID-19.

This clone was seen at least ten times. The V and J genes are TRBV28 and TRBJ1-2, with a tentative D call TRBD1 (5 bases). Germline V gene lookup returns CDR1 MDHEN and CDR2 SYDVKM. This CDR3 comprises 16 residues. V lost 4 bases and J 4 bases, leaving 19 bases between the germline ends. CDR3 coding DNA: TGTGCCAGCAGTTCACAACGAACTGACAGCGCCTATGGCTACACCTTC. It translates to CASSSQRTDSAYGYTF.

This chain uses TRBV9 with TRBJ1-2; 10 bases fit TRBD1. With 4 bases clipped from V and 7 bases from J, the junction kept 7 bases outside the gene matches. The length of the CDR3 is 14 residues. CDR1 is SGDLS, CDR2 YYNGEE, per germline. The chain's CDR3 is CASSSGTGALGYTF. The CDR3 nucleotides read TGTGCCAGCAGCTCAGGGACAGGGGCTCTTGGCTACACCTTC.

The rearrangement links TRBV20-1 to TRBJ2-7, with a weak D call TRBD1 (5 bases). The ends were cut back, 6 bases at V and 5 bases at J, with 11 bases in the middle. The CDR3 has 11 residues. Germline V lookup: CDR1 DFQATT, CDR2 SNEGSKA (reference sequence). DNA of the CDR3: TGCAGTGCGGCAGGGCCCAACGAGCAGTACTTC. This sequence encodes CSAAGPNEQYF.

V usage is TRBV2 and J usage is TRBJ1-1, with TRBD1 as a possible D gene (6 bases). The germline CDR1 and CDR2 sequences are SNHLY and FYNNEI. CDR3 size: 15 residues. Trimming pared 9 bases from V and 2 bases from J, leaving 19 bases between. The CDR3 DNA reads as TGTGCCAGAAGGGGGTCGGGGGGCCTCAACACTGAAGCTTTCTTT. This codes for CARRGSGGLNTEAFF.

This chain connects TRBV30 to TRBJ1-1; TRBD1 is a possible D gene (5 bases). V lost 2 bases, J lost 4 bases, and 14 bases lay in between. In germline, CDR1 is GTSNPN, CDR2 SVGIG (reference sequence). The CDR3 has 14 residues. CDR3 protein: CAWSLSAGGTEAFF. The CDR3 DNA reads TGTGCCTGGAGTCTTTCAGCGGGGGGCACTGAAGCTTTCTTT. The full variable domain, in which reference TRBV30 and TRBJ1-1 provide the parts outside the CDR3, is SQTIHQWPATLVQPVGSPLSLECTVEGTSNPNLYWYRQAAGRGLQLLFYSVGIGQISSEVPQNLSASRPQDRQFILSSKKLLLSDSGFYLCAWSLSAGGTEAFFGQGTRLTVV.

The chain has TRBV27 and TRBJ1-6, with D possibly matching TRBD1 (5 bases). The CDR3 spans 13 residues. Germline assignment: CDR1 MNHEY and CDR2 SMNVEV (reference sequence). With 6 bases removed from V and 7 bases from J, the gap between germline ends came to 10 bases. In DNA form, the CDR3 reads TGTGCCAGCAGCGGGGGGTGGAATTCACCCCTCCACTTT. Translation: CASSGGWNSPLHF.

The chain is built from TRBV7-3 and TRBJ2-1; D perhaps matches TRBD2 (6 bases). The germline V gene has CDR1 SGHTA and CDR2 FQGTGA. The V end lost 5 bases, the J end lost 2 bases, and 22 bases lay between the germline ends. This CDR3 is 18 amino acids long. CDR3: CASSRSQVGGFTYNEQFF. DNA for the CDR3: TGTGCCAGCAGCCGATCTCAGGTCGGGGGATTTACCTACAATGAGCAGTTCTTC. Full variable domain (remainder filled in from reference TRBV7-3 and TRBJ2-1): GAGVSQTPSNKVTEKGKYVELRCDPISGHTALYWYRQSLGQGPEFLIYFQGTGAADDSGLPNDRFFAVRPEGSVSTLKIQRTERGDSAVYLCASSRSQVGGFTYNEQFFGPGTRLTVL.

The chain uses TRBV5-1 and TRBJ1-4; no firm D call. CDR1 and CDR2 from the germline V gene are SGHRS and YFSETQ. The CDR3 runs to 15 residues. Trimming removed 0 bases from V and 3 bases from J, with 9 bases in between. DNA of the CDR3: TGCGCCAGCAGCTTGGAAGCAGGCCCTAATGAAAAACTGTTTTTT. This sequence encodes CASSLEAGPNEKLFF.

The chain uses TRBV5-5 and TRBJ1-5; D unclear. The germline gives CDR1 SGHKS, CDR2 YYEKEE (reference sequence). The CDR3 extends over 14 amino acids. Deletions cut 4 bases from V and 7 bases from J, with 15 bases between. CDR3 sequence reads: CASSLGSSWQPQHF. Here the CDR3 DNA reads TGTGCCAGCAGCCTTGGTAGCTCTTGGCAGCCCCAGCATTTT. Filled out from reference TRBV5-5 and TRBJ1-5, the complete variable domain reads DAGVTQSPTHLIKTRGQQVTLRCSPISGHKSVSWYQQVLGQGPQFIFQYYEKEERGRGNFPDRFSARQFPNYSSELNVNALLLGDSALYLCASSLGSSWQPQHFGDGTRLSIL.

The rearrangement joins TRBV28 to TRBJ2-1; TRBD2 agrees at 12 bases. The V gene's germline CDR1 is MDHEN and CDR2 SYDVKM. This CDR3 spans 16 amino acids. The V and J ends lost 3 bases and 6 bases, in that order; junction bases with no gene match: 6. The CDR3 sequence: CASSLPSGGAFNEQFF. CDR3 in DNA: TGTGCCAGCAGTTTGCCTAGCGGGGGGGCCTTCAATGAGCAGTTCTTC.

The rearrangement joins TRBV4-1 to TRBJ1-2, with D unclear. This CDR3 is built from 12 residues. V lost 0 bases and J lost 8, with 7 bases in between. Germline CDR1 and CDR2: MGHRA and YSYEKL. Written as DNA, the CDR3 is TGCGCCAGCAGCCAAGAAGACTGGGGCTACACCTTC. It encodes CASSQEDWGYTF.

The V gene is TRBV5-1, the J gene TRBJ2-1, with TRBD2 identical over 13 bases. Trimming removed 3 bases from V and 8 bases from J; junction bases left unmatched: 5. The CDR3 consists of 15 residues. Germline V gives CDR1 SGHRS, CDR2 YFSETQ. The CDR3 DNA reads TGCGCCAGCAGCTCCGGACTAGCGGGAGAGGATGAGCAGTTCTTC. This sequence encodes CASSSGLAGEDEQFF.

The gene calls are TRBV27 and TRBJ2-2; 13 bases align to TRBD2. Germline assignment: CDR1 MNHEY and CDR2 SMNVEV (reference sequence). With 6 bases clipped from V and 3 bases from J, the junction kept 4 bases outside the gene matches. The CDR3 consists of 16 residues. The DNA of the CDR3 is TGTGCCAGCAGGAGGACTAGCGGGAGCTACACCGGGGAGCTGTTTTTT. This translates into CASRRTSGSYTGELFF.